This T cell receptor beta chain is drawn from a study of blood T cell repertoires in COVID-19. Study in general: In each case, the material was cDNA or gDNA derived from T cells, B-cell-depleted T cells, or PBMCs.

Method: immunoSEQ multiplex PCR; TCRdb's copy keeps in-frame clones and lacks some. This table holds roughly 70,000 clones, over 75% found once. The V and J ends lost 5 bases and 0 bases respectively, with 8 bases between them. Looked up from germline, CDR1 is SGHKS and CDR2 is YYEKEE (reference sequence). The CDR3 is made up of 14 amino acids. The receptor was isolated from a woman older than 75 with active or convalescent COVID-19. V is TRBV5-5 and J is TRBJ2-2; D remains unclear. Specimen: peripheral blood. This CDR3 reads CASRVAANTGELFF. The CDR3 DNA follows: TGTGCCAGCAGGGTAGCAGCGAACACCGGGGAGCTGTTTTTT.